Each of the 9 T cell receptor beta chains below was sequenced from the same sample in a study of monozygotic twins with inflammatory bowel disease. TCRdb reprocessed the 5' RACE reads and keeps a single row for each CDR3 protein, giving no DNA. Here the sample table reports around 450,000 distinct CDR3 sequences. The sample taken for sequencing was blood. The receptors come from a human donor with ulcerative colitis or Crohn's disease, or a healthy co-twin of an affected twin (not recorded which).

The chain recombines TRBV20-1 with TRBJ2-1; the TCRdb call, TRBD2, lacks DNA for checking. The germline gives CDR1 DFQATT, CDR2 SNEGSKA (reference sequence). This CDR3 region has 16 residues. The CDR3 sequence is CSARDLNSGSYNEQFF.

The CDR3 loop is CSVEGVGTEAFF. The chain is built from TRBV29-1 and TRBJ1-1; no DNA is available, so the TRBD1 call from TCRdb remains unchecked. The length of the CDR3 is 12 residues. Germline CDR1 and CDR2: SQVTM and ANQGSEA.

The CDR3 here is CASSYEGQGKLFF. The rearrangement joins TRBV6-5 to TRBJ1-4; the TCRdb D gene call, TRBD1, has no DNA to confirm it. The CDR3 consists of 13 residues. Germline CDR1 and CDR2: MNHEY and SVGAGI.

The V and J genes are TRBV7-9 and TRBJ1-2; lacking DNA, the TRBD1 call made by TCRdb goes unchecked. This CDR3 spans 12 amino acids. CDR1 is SEHNR and CDR2 is FQNEAQ in the germline V gene (reference sequence). The CDR3 protein is CASSLVGGWDTF.

The chain carries TRBV27 and TRBJ1-5. CDR1 is MNHEY and CDR2 is SMNVEV in the germline V gene (reference sequence). The CDR3 has 16 amino acids. The CDR3 is CASSSTGTSGNQPQHF.

V usage is TRBV7-3 and J usage is TRBJ2-3; the D gene TCRdb calls, TRBD1, cannot be checked with no DNA. The V gene's germline CDR1 is SGHTA and CDR2 FQGTGA. The CDR3 contains 15 residues. CDR3 residues: CASRPPGGATDTQYF.

This chain links TRBV20-1 with TRBJ2-7; TCRdb names TRBD1, which stays unverified in the absence of DNA. The CDR3 totals 14 residues. Germline V gene sequence: CDR1 DFQATT, CDR2 SNEGSKA (reference sequence). CDR3 amino acids: CSARDNGDLNEQYF.

The chain has TRBV18 and TRBJ1-1. The germline gives CDR1 KGHSH, CDR2 LQKENI. The CDR3 is 12 amino acids. The CDR3 reads CASSSGGIEAFF.

V usage is TRBV12-3 or TRBV12-4 and J usage is TRBJ2-7. The CDR3 totals 12 residues. CDR3: CASNRNPYEQYF.